Listed below are T cell receptor beta chains from one sample, sequenced in a study of blood T cell repertoires in COVID-19. Sequencing was performed with immunoSEQ multiplex PCR; in TCRdb, only in-frame clones are kept and a portion is missing. This table holds 180,000 or so clones, 85% to 90% found once. Sequenced material: peripheral blood. These receptors were collected from a young man with active or convalescent COVID-19. CDR3s include the opening cysteine and the closing phenylalanine or tryptophan. A D gene is named only where the DNA matches it firmly. Clone size is given for some rows only: seen once, a few or many times, or a class if the clone is expanded.

j_call	v_call	clone_size	d_call	cdr3_aa	cdr3_nt
TRBJ2-3	TRBV7-6	NA	NA	CASSPNSGLSTDTQYF	TGTGCCAGCAGCCCGAATTCGGGACTTAGCACAGATACGCAGTATTTT
TRBJ2-1	TRBV9	NA	TRBD2	CASSVDPRGSGISSYNEQFF	TGTGCCAGCAGCGTAGACCCCCGAGGTAGCGGGATCAGCTCCTACAATGAGCAGTTCTTC
TRBJ1-6	TRBV2	NA	TRBD1	CASMWGQDNSPLHF	TGTGCCAGCATGTGGGGACAGGATAATTCACCCCTCCACTTT
TRBJ1-1	TRBV5-6	NA	NA	CASKTGVRTEAFF	TGTGCCAGCAAGACGGGAGTTCGCACTGAAGCTTTCTTT
TRBJ1-2	TRBV7-2	NA	TRBD1	CASSLPGQNRPGYTF	TGTGCCAGCAGCCTCCCGGGACAGAATCGGCCTGGCTACACCTTC
TRBJ2-2	TRBV10-1	NA	NA	CASRLHRNTGELFF	TGCGCCAGCAGACTTCATAGGAACACCGGGGAGCTGTTTTTT
TRBJ2-3	TRBV27	NA	TRBD2	CASGLTSGKPDTQYF	TGTGCCAGCGGGCTAACTAGCGGGAAGCCAGATACGCAGTATTTT
TRBJ1-2	TRBV5-1	NA	TRBD1	CASSPGTGGDGYTF	TGCGCCAGCAGCCCCGGGACAGGGGGCGATGGCTACACCTTC
TRBJ2-7	TRBV5-4	once	TRBD2	CASSLTSASYEQYF	TGTGCCAGCAGCTTAACTAGCGCCTCCTACGAGCAGTACTTC
TRBJ2-7	TRBV3-1/TRBV3-2	NA	TRBD2	CASSLQSGGGFEQYF	TGTGCCAGCAGCCTTCAGAGCGGGGGAGGTTTCGAGCAGTACTTC
TRBJ1-1	TRBV30	NA	TRBD1	CAWSVTGANTEAFF	TGTGCCTGGAGTGTAACAGGGGCGAACACTGAAGCTTTCTTT
TRBJ1-2	TRBV19	NA	NA	CASSRLGQGNYGYTF	TGTGCCAGTAGTAGGCTCGGCCAGGGTAACTATGGCTACACCTTC
TRBJ2-7	TRBV19	NA	TRBD1	CASSRQGRLHEQYF	TGTGCCAGCTCCAGACAGGGGCGGCTCCACGAGCAGTACTTC
TRBJ2-2	TRBV21-1	once	NA	CASSKVNRGWKNTGELFF	TGTGCCAGCAGCAAAGTAAACAGGGGATGGAAGAACACCGGGGAGCTGTTTTTT
TRBJ2-3	TRBV7-9	NA	NA	CASLTVGTDTQYF	TGTGCCAGTCTGACAGTAGGCACAGATACGCAGTATTTT
TRBJ2-6	TRBV13	NA	TRBD2	CASSPRVAGVRGANVLTF	TGTGCCAGCAGCCCCCGGGTGGCGGGGGTACGAGGGGCCAACGTCCTGACTTTC
TRBJ2-1	TRBV2	NA	TRBD2	CAGTRTSGYNEQFF	TGTGCCGGCACCCGGACTAGCGGTTACAATGAGCAGTTCTTC
TRBJ2-7	TRBV5-5	NA	TRBD1	CASSLLQGAAYEQYF	TGTGCCAGCAGCCTCCTACAGGGGGCGGCCTACGAGCAGTACTTC
TRBJ1-3	TRBV6-5	NA	TRBD1	CASSARDSSGNTIYF	TGTGCCAGCAGCGCACGGGACAGCTCTGGAAACACCATATATTTT
TRBJ2-1	TRBV11-2	once	TRBD2	CASSLASGGAPYNEQFF	TGTGCCAGCAGCTTAGCCAGCGGGGGGGCCCCCTACAATGAGCAGTTCTTC
TRBJ1-1	TRBV7-6	NA	NA	CASSLGGRATEAFF	TGTGCCAGCAGCTTAGGGGGCAGGGCCACTGAAGCTTTCTTT
TRBJ2-3	TRBV5-5	NA	TRBD2	CASSLAAGGLTDTQYF	TGTGCCAGCAGCTTGGCGGCGGGGGGCCTCACAGATACGCAGTATTTT